This TCR beta chain was sequenced during a study of CD8+ T cells in alopecia areata. Across the whole study: Tofacitinib was taken orally by treated patients, and the dose was 5 to 10 mg twice daily. Tofacitinib ran 6 to 18 months, followed by 6 months off drug.

From alopecia areata patients, lesional scalp punch biopsies and peripheral blood were collected. After isolation, RNA underwent reverse transcription to generate cDNA as the sequencing template. TCRdb's table, derived via immunoSEQ multiplex PCR, lists solely in-frame clones and lacks some. The sample yields over 15,000 clones, about 61% seen once. Sequencing input: skin. This TCR came from a human donor with alopecia areata.

CDR3 sequence (DNA): TGTGCCAGCAGTGAGACCCCGAGAATGCGGAACACTGAAGCTTTCTTT. Protein: CASSETPRMRNTEAFF. The chain is built from TRBV2 and TRBJ1-1, with D unresolved. Germline assignment: CDR1 SNHLY and CDR2 FYNNEI. The CDR3 runs to 16 residues. V was trimmed by 3 bases and J by 1 base, leaving 15 bases between them.